The 21 T cell receptor beta chains presented below share a single source sample, sequenced in a study of T-cell reconstitution after alpha-beta-depleted transplantation in children. Preparation of the TCRbeta library used unique molecular identifiers. TCRdb recomputed calls from the PCR reads with MiXCR, one row per CDR3 protein. This table has fewer than 120,000 distinct CDR3 sequences, over 9% appearing once. The sequencing used PBMCs from the stem cell graft donor, collected from the stem cell graft. These receptors came from a human donor who donated a stem cell graft to a child with acute lymphoblastic leukemia.

This clonotype was counted at least ten times. The chain carries TRBV10-3 and TRBJ2-3; D is undetermined. Per the germline V gene, CDR1 is ENHRY and CDR2 is SYGVKD. This CDR3 has 13 amino acids. The V end lost 10 bases, the J end lost 4 bases, and 15 bases lay between the germline ends. The CDR3: CATGTTAPDTQYF. The DNA of the CDR3 is TGTGCCACCGGAACCACAGCCCCAGATACGCAGTATTTT.

This clonotype was found many times. The gene calls are TRBV4-3 and TRBJ2-7; 7 nucleotides agree with TRBD1. Germline lookup yields CDR1 LGHNA and CDR2 YSLEER. The CDR3 is 15 residues long. The ends lost 2 bases at V and 1 base at J; junction bases unmatched: 5. The CDR3 DNA reads TGCGCCAGCAGCCAACAAATGACAGGGTCCTACGAGCAGTACTTC. Its translation: CASSQQMTGSYEQYF.

Ten or more counts support this clonotype. V usage is TRBV20-1 and J usage is TRBJ2-1; D is unclear. The CDR3 covers 13 residues. V was shortened by 7 bases and J by 0 bases, with 10 bases between the two germline ends. Germline V CDR1 and CDR2: DFQATT, SNEGSKA (reference sequence). The CDR3 DNA reads TGCAGTGGTGTGAGGAGCTCCTACAATGAGCAGTTCTTC. Translating it yields CSGVRSSYNEQFF.

The chain combines TRBV20-1 with TRBJ2-1, with 12 bases aligning to TRBD2. The CDR3 runs to 17 residues. Looked up from germline, CDR1 is DFQATT and CDR2 is SNEGSKA (reference sequence). Trimming cost V 5 bases and J 0 bases; bases outside gene matches: 8. The DNA for the CDR3 is TGCAGTGCTCCGGGACTAGCGGGCGTCACCTCCTACAATGAGCAGTTCTTC. Translated, it gives CSAPGLAGVTSYNEQFF.

This clonotype was seen repeatedly, ten times or more. V and J are TRBV20-1 and TRBJ2-2, with D possibly TRBD2 on 6 matching bases. CDR3 size: 15 residues. The V gene lost 3 bases and the J gene lost 4 bases, with 15 bases spanning the gap. The germline V gene encodes CDR1 DFQATT and CDR2 SNEGSKA (reference sequence). The CDR3 sequence: CSASGSPGSTGELFF. The CDR3 bases are TGCAGTGCTAGCGGGAGCCCCGGAAGCACCGGGGAGCTGTTTTTT.

This clonotype was counted only a few times. The chain links TRBV4-3 to TRBJ2-1, with 9 bases that match TRBD2. The V gene end was trimmed by 0 bases and the J gene end by 8 bases; junction bases not matched to a gene: 8. In germline, CDR1 is LGHNA, CDR2 YSLEER. There are 16 residues in the CDR3. This chain's CDR3 is CASSQEGAGGPHEQFF. The CDR3 DNA follows: TGCGCCAGCAGCCAAGAGGGGGCGGGAGGGCCACATGAGCAGTTCTTC.

This clonotype was picked up many times. The rearrangement links TRBV29-1 to TRBJ2-2; D is perhaps TRBD1 (5 bases). The V end was cut by 1 base, the J end by 7 bases, with 13 bases between. The CDR3 consists of 14 residues. The germline gives CDR1 SQVTM, CDR2 ANQGSEA. The CDR3, as DNA: TGCAGCGTTGAAGGGCGACAGAAGGACGGGGAGCTGTTTTTT. This codes for CSVEGRQKDGELFF.

This clonotype was seen only once. This may be a read error, as it is one base from a much larger clone. CDR3 protein: CASVRAGADTRYF. The CDR3 region has the DNA TGTGCCAGCGTTCGCGCGGGGGCAGATACGCGGTATTTT. This chain connects TRBV6-5 to TRBJ2-3, with a tentative D call TRBD2 (7 bases). CDR1 is MNHEY, CDR2 SVGAGI, per germline. The CDR3 extends over 13 amino acids.

This clonotype was seen many times. The chain uses TRBV20-1 and TRBJ2-3, with 9 bases matching TRBD1. CDR3 length equals 14 residues. V was clipped by 6 bases and J by 6 bases; unmatched bases: 10. CDR1 is DFQATT and CDR2 is SNEGSKA in the germline V gene (reference sequence). The CDR3 spells CSAETGQGTDTQYF. The DNA for the CDR3 is TGCAGTGCGGAGACGGGACAGGGTACCGATACGCAGTATTTT.

This clonotype has at least ten counts. The chain joins TRBV19 to TRBJ2-2; TRBD2 matches at 11 bases. CDR1 is LNHDA and CDR2 is SQIVND in the germline V gene (reference sequence). V lost 9 bases to trimming and J lost 5 bases; unmatched junction nucleotides: 8. The CDR3 is 15 residues long. The CDR3 loop reads CASRLAGGPTGELFF. DNA for the CDR3: TGTGCCAGCCGTCTAGCGGGAGGCCCGACCGGGGAGCTGTTTTTT.

This clonotype was detected ten times or more. V and J are TRBV28 and TRBJ2-7; TRBD1 matches 12 bases. V lost 6 bases, J lost 3 bases, and 18 bases stayed unmatched. CDR1 MDHEN and CDR2 SYDVKM come from the germline V gene. The CDR3 length is 19 residues. In DNA form, the CDR3 reads TGTGCCAGCAGACCGCCGCAACGGGACAGGGGGCTAGGACACTACGAGCAGTACTTC. Its translation is CASRPPQRDRGLGHYEQYF.

This clonotype occurred many times. V gene TRBV5-1 combines with J gene TRBJ2-5, with 13 bases matching TRBD2. Germline assignment: CDR1 SGHRS and CDR2 YFSETQ. Trimming cost V 4 bases and J 5 bases; bases outside gene matches: 14. The CDR3 is 18 residues long. The CDR3 DNA sequence: TGCGCCAGCAGCCCGTCCGGGACTAGCGGGAAGGGGTTGGAGACCCAGTACTTC. It is translated as CASSPSGTSGKGLETQYF.

At least ten counts were recorded for this clonotype. The chain couples TRBV7-2 to TRBJ2-5, with 8 bases lining up with TRBD2. CDR1 and CDR2 from the germline V gene are SGHTA and FQGNSA. This CDR3 spans 13 amino acids. The ends lost 2 bases at V and 4 bases at J; junction bases unmatched: 0. As DNA, the CDR3 is TGTGCCAGCAGCTTACTAGCGGGAGAGACCCAGTACTTC. It codes for CASSLLAGETQYF.

This clonotype has a count of ten or more. The genes are TRBV20-1 and TRBJ2-7; 7 bases match TRBD2. The CDR3 is 17 residues long. Germline V gene sequence: CDR1 DFQATT, CDR2 SNEGSKA (reference sequence). Trimming took 0 bases from V and 2 from J; bases not matched to a gene: 13. The DNA of the CDR3 is TGCAGTGCTAGAGATGGGGAGGTCGGGGGGTACCCCTACGAGCAGTACTTC. Translation gives CSARDGEVGGYPYEQYF.

In its sample, this clonotype was seen many times. This chain connects TRBV7-8 to TRBJ1-1; no clear D. Germline CDR1 and CDR2: SGHVS and FQNEAQ. CDR3 size: 14 residues. V gave up 5 bases and J gave up 7 bases, with 17 bases separating them. Written as DNA, the CDR3 is TGTGCCAGCAGCATGGCCGGCGGGTTGGGTGAAGCTTTCTTT. Translated, it gives CASSMAGGLGEAFF.

This clonotype came up many times. The V call is TRBV9, the J call TRBJ2-7; 8 bases line up with TRBD1. The CDR3 consists of 14 residues. Germline lookup yields CDR1 SGDLS and CDR2 YYNGEE. Trimming cost V 3 bases and J 5 bases; bases outside gene matches: 7. The CDR3 sequence: CASSALLDRDEQYF. The CDR3 coding sequence is TGTGCCAGCAGCGCCCTACTGGACAGGGACGAGCAGTACTTC.

This clonotype was found many times. The J gene is TRBJ1-5, the V gene TRBV4-1; D is ambiguous. Trimming stripped 1 base from V and 6 bases from J, with 10 bases between. The CDR3 consists of 14 residues. The germline gives CDR1 MGHRA, CDR2 YSYEKL. The CDR3 here is CASSQGGGGQPQHF. CDR3 sequence (DNA): TGCGCCAGCAGCCAAGGGGGAGGCGGTCAGCCCCAGCATTTT.

At least ten counts were recorded for this clonotype. The V gene is TRBV7-6, the J gene TRBJ2-1; D assignment may be TRBD1 or TRBD2 (5 bases each). CDR1 is SGHVS and CDR2 is FNYEAQ in the germline V gene. The CDR3 extends over 14 amino acids. Deletions cut 5 bases from V and 1 base from J, with 9 bases between. In DNA, the CDR3 is TGTGCCAGCAGCCCCGGGGCGTCCTACAATGAGCAGTTCTTC. Translating it yields CASSPGASYNEQFF.

This clonotype was counted at least ten times. This chain uses TRBV12-3 or TRBV12-4 with TRBJ1-1; no firm D call. This CDR3 is built from 14 residues. Trimming took 6 bases from V and 1 from J, leaving 12 bases between them. CDR3: CASSPVLENTEAFF. For the CDR3, the DNA is TGTGCCAGCAGCCCTGTACTGGAGAACACTGAAGCTTTCTTT.

In its sample, this clonotype was seen many times. The rearrangement uses TRBV9 and TRBJ1-5; D might be TRBD1 (6 bases). V was cut by 3 bases and J by 0 bases, with 10 bases left in between. This CDR3 has 15 amino acids. Looked up from germline, CDR1 is SGDLS and CDR2 is YYNGEE. Here the CDR3 reads CASSEGHSSNQPQHF. In nucleotides, the CDR3 is TGTGCCAGCAGCGAGGGACACAGTAGCAATCAGCCCCAGCATTTT.

This clonotype was seen many times. The V call is TRBV6-2 or TRBV6-3, the J call TRBJ2-7; D remains unclear. The CDR3 covers 15 residues. Trimming pared 5 bases from V and 1 base from J, leaving 15 bases between. Germline V gene sequence: CDR1 MNHEY, CDR2 SVGEGT. This chain's CDR3 is CASSLALETSYEQYF. CDR3 DNA: TGTGCCAGCAGTCTGGCGTTGGAAACTTCCTACGAGCAGTACTTC.